The 32 T cell receptor beta chains below come from one sample, sequenced in a study of radiation and T cells in renal cell carcinoma. TCRdb keeps only in-frame clones here, not all; method: immunoSEQ multiplex PCR. In the table there are more than 140,000 clones, 75% to 90% of which are singletons. The sample's time point: baseline pretreatment blood. Treatment of the sample: 15 Gy SBRT to primary tumor, nephrectomy 4 weeks later. The material was blood, obtained from a patient whose treatment included radiotherapy and nephrectomy. These receptors all stem from a woman between 50 and 59 years old with renal cell carcinoma.

The CDR3 DNA reads as TGTGCCAGCAGTTTAGGTCTAGGAGGGGGAGATACGCAGTATTTT. This encodes CASSLGLGGGDTQYF. This sequence joins TRBV27 and TRBJ2-3; perhaps D is TRBD1 or TRBD2 (6 bases each). Germline CDR1 reads MNHEY; CDR2 reads SMNVEV (reference sequence). Trimming took off 2 bases at V and 5 bases at J, with 14 bases between the two ends. This CDR3 is built from 15 residues.

This clone was seen a handful of times. V gene TRBV5-1 combines with J gene TRBJ1-3; 7 nucleotides match TRBD1. Looked up from germline, CDR1 is SGHRS and CDR2 is YFSETQ. The V and J ends lost 4 bases and 0 bases, in that order; junction bases with no gene match: 7. The CDR3 is 16 residues long. The chain's CDR3 is CASSGRTGVSGNTIYF. Here the CDR3 DNA reads TGCGCCAGCAGCGGGAGAACAGGGGTCTCTGGAAACACCATATATTTT.

The gene calls are TRBV9 and TRBJ2-5; 9 nucleotides agree with TRBD2. Germline CDR1 is SGDLS and CDR2 is YYNGEE. With V trimmed by 3 bases and J by 2 bases, 2 bases remained unmatched. The CDR3 totals 14 residues. The CDR3 is CASSDGLAQETQYF. The CDR3 DNA reads TGTGCCAGCAGCGACGGACTAGCGCAAGAGACCCAGTACTTC.

V gene TRBV2 combines with J gene TRBJ2-5; unclear D gene. The CDR3 is made up of 13 amino acids. V lost 6 bases to trimming and J lost 2 bases, with 10 bases between them. The germline V gene encodes CDR1 SNHLY and CDR2 FYNNEI. The CDR3 spells CASRIDGQETQYF. CDR3 coding DNA: TGTGCCAGCAGGATCGACGGACAAGAGACCCAGTACTTC.

This rearrangement joins TRBV10-3 to TRBJ2-1; D is unresolved. Trimming took 6 bases from V and 6 from J, leaving 15 bases between them. CDR1 is ENHRY, CDR2 SYGVKD, per germline. CDR3 size: 14 residues. Here the CDR3 DNA reads TGTGCCATCAGGCCCCCGGGTTCCGCCAATGAGCAGTTCTTC. It encodes CAIRPPGSANEQFF.

The chain is built from TRBV19 and TRBJ1-1, with TRBD1 matching over 7 bases. Trimming at V came to 4 bases and at J to 1 base, leaving 3 bases not matched to a gene. The CDR3 loop spans 14 amino acids. Germline-derived CDR1 and CDR2 are LNHDA and SQIVND (reference sequence). This CDR3 reads CASSKTGTNTEAFF. The CDR3 DNA sequence: TGTGCCAGTAGTAAGACAGGGACGAACACTGAAGCTTTCTTT.

The chain uses TRBV18 and TRBJ1-4, with D possibly being TRBD1 (6 bases). The CDR3 loop spans 15 amino acids. The germline V gene has CDR1 KGHSH and CDR2 LQKENI. Deletions cut 3 bases from V and 8 bases from J, with 16 bases between. The CDR3 here is CASSPSDSLGEKLFF. In DNA, the CDR3 is TGTGCCAGCTCACCTTCGGACAGCCTGGGGGAAAAACTGTTTTTT.

A few counts support this clone. The gene calls are TRBV7-9 and TRBJ1-6, with 8 bases identical to TRBD1. CDR3 size: 14 residues. V shed 5 bases, J shed 7 bases, and the junction held 4 bases outside the gene matches. The V gene's germline CDR1 is SEHNR and CDR2 FQNEAQ (reference sequence). The CDR3 DNA reads as TGTGCCAGCAGCGCGGGACAGGAGAATTCACCCCTCCACTTT. Its protein is CASSAGQENSPLHF.

This clone was counted only a few times. This chain joins TRBV5-5 and TRBJ1-2; D is unclear. Trimming removed 4 bases from V and 4 bases from J, with 17 bases in between. The CDR3 consists of 15 residues. In germline, CDR1 is SGHKS, CDR2 YYEKEE (reference sequence). The CDR3 DNA reads as TGTGCCAGCAGCCCCACCGGGGAGCTGGGCTATGGCTACACCTTC. Translated: CASSPTGELGYGYTF.

The V gene is TRBV28, the J gene TRBJ1-2; 9 bases align to TRBD1. After removal of 6 bases from V and 4 bases from J, the junction contained 6 bases not matched to a gene. The germline CDR1 and CDR2 sequences are MDHEN and SYDVKM. This CDR3 is built from 14 residues. CDR3 nucleotides: TGTGCCAGCAGATCCGGGACAGGGATCTATGGCTACACCTTC. Translating gives CASRSGTGIYGYTF.

The chain couples TRBV7-2 to TRBJ2-7, with D hard to call. CDR3 length equals 11 residues. In germline, CDR1 is SGHTA, CDR2 FQGNSA. V was trimmed by 1 base and J by 6 bases, leaving 4 bases between them. The CDR3 nucleotides are TGTGCCAGCAGCTTAGTTGGCGAGCAGTACTTC. Residues: CASSLVGEQYF.

The count of this clone is one. CDR3 sequence: CASSRLAGYTDTQYF. DNA for the CDR3: TGTGCCAGCAGCCGACTAGCGGGGTACACAGATACGCAGTATTTT. J is TRBJ2-3 and V is TRBV25-1, with TRBD2 identical over 11 bases. V shed 6 bases, J shed 2 bases, and the junction held 4 bases outside the gene matches. Germline values: CDR1 MGHDK, CDR2 SYGVNS. The CDR3 length is 15 residues.

The chain uses TRBV7-2 and TRBJ1-1, with 7 bases aligning to TRBD1. The CDR3 runs 13 residues. J gave up 5 bases and V 5 bases, and 5 bases lay outside the gene matches. Germline V lookup: CDR1 SGHTA, CDR2 FQGNSA. CDR3 amino acids: CASSNDRETEAFF. The CDR3, as DNA: TGTGCCAGCAGCAATGACAGGGAAACTGAAGCTTTCTTT.

The chain uses TRBV9 and TRBJ1-4; unclear D gene. The CDR3 is 15 amino acids. Germline CDR1 reads SGDLS; CDR2 reads YYNGEE. V was trimmed by 3 bases and J by 2 bases, leaving 11 bases between them. DNA for the CDR3: TGTGCCAGCAGCGCGTCGGGGATCACTAATGAAAAACTGTTTTTT. It is translated as CASSASGITNEKLFF.

The chain carries TRBV10-3 and TRBJ1-1, with 8 bases identical to TRBD1. There are 14 residues in the CDR3. The J segment lost 2 bases and the V segment lost 6 bases, leaving 5 bases of the junction unmatched. Germline V lookup: CDR1 ENHRY, CDR2 SYGVKD. The CDR3 DNA follows: TGTGCCATCAGATCGACAGGGGTTAACACTGAAGCTTTCTTT. Translating it yields CAIRSTGVNTEAFF.

The chain joins TRBV9 to TRBJ2-1, with 7 nucleotides matching TRBD1. Germline CDR1 and CDR2: SGDLS and YYNGEE. This CDR3 has 16 residues. The J segment lost 3 bases and the V segment lost 3 bases, leaving 9 bases of the junction unmatched. This CDR3 is CASSATGTVSYNEQFF. As DNA, the CDR3 is TGTGCCAGCAGCGCTACCGGGACAGTTAGCTACAATGAGCAGTTCTTC. The whole variable domain, filled in from reference TRBV9 and TRBJ2-1, reads DSGVTQTPKHLITATGQRVTLRCSPRSGDLSVYWYQQSLDQGLQFLIQYYNGEERAKGNILERFSAQQFPDLHSELNLSSLELGDSALYFCASSATGTVSYNEQFFGPGTRLTVL.

The chain couples TRBV5-1 to TRBJ1-1; maybe TRBD1 (6 bases). Between the trimmed V and J ends, which lost 4 bases and 0 bases, there was a span of 10 bases. Germline V gives CDR1 SGHRS, CDR2 YFSETQ. The CDR3 is 14 amino acids. CDR3 DNA: TGCGCCAGCAGCAAGGACAGCATGAACACTGAAGCTTTCTTT. Its translation: CASSKDSMNTEAFF.

The V call is TRBV6-5, the J call TRBJ1-5; 7 bases align to TRBD1. Germline V lookup: CDR1 MNHEY, CDR2 SVGAGI. Germline trimming cut 4 bases from V and 1 base from J; bases unmatched to any gene: 4. There are 15 residues in the CDR3. The CDR3 DNA follows: TGTGCCAGCAGTTTGACAGGGAGGAGCAATCAGCCCCAGCATTTT. Translated: CASSLTGRSNQPQHF.

The chain links TRBV11-2 to TRBJ1-3; 7 positions agree with TRBD1. CDR1 is SGHAT, CDR2 FQNNGV, per germline. Germline trimming cut 7 bases from V and 4 bases from J; bases unmatched to any gene: 10. This CDR3 region has 15 residues. In DNA, the CDR3 is TGTGCCAGCACTGAGGGGGCGAAGCTAGGAAACACCATATATTTT. It is translated as CASTEGAKLGNTIYF.

V gene TRBV15 combines with J gene TRBJ2-5; TRBD1 aligns across 8 bases. Trimming took 5 bases from V and 0 from J; bases not matched to a gene: 5. There are 15 residues in the CDR3. The germline CDR1 and CDR2 sequences are LNHNV and YYDKDF (reference sequence). CDR3: CATSGGQGYQETQYF. The CDR3 DNA sequence: TGTGCCACCAGCGGAGGACAGGGATACCAAGAGACCCAGTACTTC.

The chain recombines TRBV29-1 with TRBJ2-7, with D tentatively TRBD2 (6 bases). The CDR3 consists of 13 residues. Germline V gives CDR1 SQVTM, CDR2 ANQGSEA. The CDR3 nucleotides read TGCAGTGTGGGGGGAAGGGGCTCCTACGAGCAGTACTTC. This sequence encodes CSVGGRGSYEQYF.

This sequence joins TRBV27 and TRBJ2-7, with D hard to call. Trimming took off 1 base at V and 3 bases at J, with 10 bases between the two ends. The CDR3 spans 14 residues. Germline assignment: CDR1 MNHEY and CDR2 SMNVEV (reference sequence). The CDR3 protein is CASSLLGRNYEQYF. Here the CDR3 DNA reads TGTGCCAGCAGTTTATTAGGCAGAAACTACGAGCAGTACTTC.

The chain couples TRBV2 to TRBJ2-1; 8 bases are shared with TRBD1. CDR3 length: 14 residues. Per germline, CDR1 SNHLY and CDR2 FYNNEI. V shed 5 bases and J 5 bases; nucleotides not matched to a gene: 5. The CDR3 protein is CASSYRGSNNEQFF. The CDR3 DNA reads as TGTGCCAGCAGTTACAGGGGGAGTAACAATGAGCAGTTCTTC.

This clone was seen only a few times. This chain uses TRBV4-2 with TRBJ2-7, with D perhaps matching TRBD2 (5 bases). Trimming took 4 bases from V and 0 from J, leaving 7 bases between them. The CDR3 length is 13 residues. Germline V CDR1 and CDR2: LGHNA, YNFKEQ. The CDR3 sequence: CASSRGSSYEQYF. The CDR3 nucleotides are TGTGCCAGCAGCCGAGGGAGCTCCTACGAGCAGTACTTC.

The gene calls are TRBV5-4 and TRBJ1-1, with D unclear. V was clipped by 2 bases and J by 3 bases, with 8 bases between them. The V gene's germline CDR1 is SGHNT and CDR2 YYREEE (reference sequence). The CDR3 contains 13 residues. In nucleotides, the CDR3 is TGTGCCAGCAGCTTCTTGGTGGACACTGAAGCTTTCTTT. Protein sequence: CASSFLVDTEAFF.

The chain has TRBV29-1 and TRBJ2-7; D possibly corresponds to TRBD2 (6 bases). The CDR3 sequence is 12 residues long. V lost 7 bases, J lost 1 base, and 11 bases lay in between. The V gene's germline CDR1 is SQVTM and CDR2 ANQGSEA. The CDR3 region has the DNA TGCAGCGCTAGGAGGGGTTCCTACGAGCAGTACTTC. Residues: CSARRGSYEQYF.

V usage is TRBV5-1 and J usage is TRBJ1-2; D gene ambiguous. The V end was cut by 0 bases, the J end by 2 bases, with 11 bases between. This CDR3 is 15 amino acids long. Germline lookup yields CDR1 SGHRS and CDR2 YFSETQ. The CDR3 sequence: CASSLDSGHNYGYTF. The CDR3, as DNA: TGCGCCAGCAGCTTGGATTCAGGCCACAACTATGGCTACACCTTC.

The chain links TRBV9 to TRBJ2-1; D call uncertain. In germline, CDR1 is SGDLS, CDR2 YYNGEE. Trimming removed 0 bases from V and 3 bases from J, with 1 base in between. The CDR3 runs to 12 residues. CDR3: CASSVDYNEQFF. As DNA, the CDR3 is TGTGCCAGCAGCGTAGACTACAATGAGCAGTTCTTC.

A note on this clone: Other nucleotide sequences from this sample produce the same CDR3. J is TRBJ2-2 and V is TRBV5-1; D uncertain. CDR1 and CDR2 (germline): SGHRS, YFSETQ. The V gene lost 2 bases and the J gene lost 4 bases, with 6 bases spanning the gap. This CDR3 is built from 13 residues. CDR3 protein: CASSLTSTGELFF. The CDR3 DNA sequence: TGCGCCAGCAGCTTAACATCCACCGGGGAGCTGTTTTTT.

Only a few counts were recorded for this clone. J is TRBJ2-1 and V is TRBV9, with TRBD2 matching over 9 bases. Germline trimming cut 0 bases from V and 7 bases from J; bases unmatched to any gene: 14. This CDR3 has 18 residues. Germline CDR1 SGDLS, CDR2 YYNGEE. CDR3 in amino acids: CASSVARGLAGPGNEQFF. The CDR3 DNA reads as TGTGCCAGCAGCGTAGCGAGGGGGCTAGCGGGACCCGGGAATGAGCAGTTCTTC.

This clone was picked up one time. V and J are TRBV5-4 and TRBJ1-2; TRBD1 aligns across 7 bases. Germline trimming cut 3 bases from V and 4 bases from J; bases unmatched to any gene: 12. The CDR3 is made up of 16 amino acids. Germline lookup yields CDR1 SGHNT and CDR2 YYREEE (reference sequence). In DNA, the CDR3 is TGTGCCAGCAGCTCGGGACAGTCGAGAAGCGGCTATGGCTACACCTTC. It translates to CASSSGQSRSGYGYTF.

This rearrangement joins TRBV6-5 to TRBJ2-7, with 11 bases fitting TRBD1. V lost 6 bases, J lost 1 base, and 5 bases stayed unmatched. The CDR3 consists of 15 residues. Germline V gene data show CDR1 as MNHEY and CDR2 as SVGAGI. CDR3 protein: CASRPGQGASYEQYF. For the CDR3, the DNA is TGTGCCAGCAGACCCGGACAGGGGGCGTCCTACGAGCAGTACTTC.